The next 17 T cell receptor beta chains were all read from a single sample in a study of T-cell memory formation after mild COVID-19. TCRdb re-called the 5' RACE reads with MiXCR, one entry per CDR3 protein. The data show about 130,000 distinct CDR3 sequences, approximately 15% seen once. The specimen sequenced was PBMCs or a T cell subset sorted from them (not recorded which). The receptors were gathered from an adult woman who had mild COVID-19 (a few samples of this study predate the infection). Cell type and time point are not known.

This clonotype occurred a few times. The chain has TRBV9 and TRBJ2-2; D assignment may be TRBD1 or TRBD2 (5 bases each). CDR3 length: 17 residues. Trimming removed 2 bases from V and 3 bases from J, with 17 bases in between. CDR1 is SGDLS and CDR2 is YYNGEE in the germline V gene. CDR3 residues: CASSVPGTEADTGELFF. CDR3 DNA sequence: TGTGCCAGCAGCGTTCCGGGGACGGAAGCTGACACCGGGGAGCTGTTTTTT.

The table lists this clonotype with a few counts. This rearrangement joins TRBV5-5 to TRBJ1-6; D uncertain. CDR1 is SGHKS and CDR2 is YYEKEE in the germline V gene (reference sequence). V gave up 0 bases and J gave up 9 bases, with 22 bases separating them. The CDR3 loop spans 18 amino acids. The CDR3 reads CASSLGLRHPGNISPLHF. In DNA form, the CDR3 reads TGTGCCAGCAGCTTGGGGTTACGGCATCCGGGGAATATTTCACCCCTCCACTTT.

This clonotype appeared once. This rearrangement joins TRBV5-4 to TRBJ1-2; the match to TRBD1 covers 7 bases. With V trimmed by 4 bases and J by 4 bases, 13 bases remained unmatched. Germline CDR1 and CDR2: SGHNT and YYREEE (reference sequence). The CDR3 runs 16 residues. CDR3 bases: TGTGCCAGCAGCCGAAACTCACAGGGGTCGTTCTATGGCTACACCTTC. As protein: CASSRNSQGSFYGYTF.

The chain has TRBV7-8 and TRBJ1-1; no definite D call. CDR1 and CDR2 (germline): SGHVS, FQNEAQ. V lost 5 bases, J lost 1 base, and 11 bases lay in between. The length of the CDR3 is 14 residues. CDR3 DNA: TGTGCCAGCAGCCCCAGGACGCCGAACACTGAAGCTTTCTTT. Protein product: CASSPRTPNTEAFF. Supplemented by reference TRBV7-8 and TRBJ1-1, the full variable domain reads GAGVSQSPRYKVAKRGQDVALRCDPISGHVSLFWYQQALGQGPEFLTYFQNEAQLDKSGLPSDRFFAERPEGSVSTLKIQRTQQEDSAVYLCASSPRTPNTEAFFGQGTRLTVV.

This clonotype turned up a few times. This chain joins TRBV12-3 or TRBV12-4 and TRBJ2-7; 8 bases are a match to TRBD2. CDR3 length: 15 residues. V lost 4 bases, J lost 3 bases, and 8 bases stayed unmatched. The CDR3 coding sequence is TGTGCCAGCAGTTCTCTGGGGACTAGGGGCTACGAGCAGTACTTC. This sequence encodes CASSSLGTRGYEQYF.

V usage is TRBV12-3 or TRBV12-4 and J usage is TRBJ1-2, with TRBD1 as a possible D gene (5 bases). The CDR3 runs 16 residues. The V gene lost 5 bases and the J gene lost 0 bases, with 16 bases spanning the gap. In DNA, the CDR3 is TGTGCCAGCAGTCCTCTAACAGGAAGCTCTAACTATGGCTACACCTTC. Residues: CASSPLTGSSNYGYTF.

This chain connects TRBV24-1 to TRBJ2-2, with 9 nucleotides matching TRBD2. Germline V gene data show CDR1 as KGHDR and CDR2 as SFDVKD. This CDR3 region has 15 residues. J was trimmed by 7 bases and V by 7 bases; bases with no gene match: 9. As DNA, the CDR3 is TGTGCCACCAGGGCGGGAGGGGCTGGAGTCGGGGAGCTGTTTTTT. This encodes CATRAGGAGVGELFF.

The chain is built from TRBV7-7 and TRBJ2-1; 9 positions agree with TRBD2. This CDR3 has 14 residues. V lost 3 bases, J lost 6 bases, and 3 bases stayed unmatched. CDR1 and CDR2 (germline): SSHAT, FNYEAQ (reference sequence). The CDR3 DNA follows: TGTGCCAGCAGCTTGGCGGGGGGGAGCAATGAGCAGTTCTTC. This sequence encodes CASSLAGGSNEQFF.

The chain links TRBV4-1 to TRBJ1-6; D possibly corresponds to TRBD1 (6 bases). Germline CDR1 MGHRA, CDR2 YSYEKL. Between the trimmed V and J ends, which lost 0 bases and 4 bases, there was a span of 16 bases. The CDR3 totals 18 residues. The DNA for the CDR3 is TGCGCCAGCAGCCAAGATAGCCCAGGGGCCCAGTATAATTCACCCCTCCACTTT. Amino acids: CASSQDSPGAQYNSPLHF.

This clonotype was counted only a few times. V is TRBV7-3 and J is TRBJ1-6, with D unclear. Germline-derived CDR1 and CDR2 are SGHTA and FQGTGA. V gave up 2 bases and J gave up 11 bases, with 10 bases separating them. This CDR3 has 13 residues. CDR3 sequence (DNA): TGTGCCAGCAGCTTACTGACCGGGGCACCCCTCCACTTT. As protein: CASSLLTGAPLHF.

The table lists this clonotype with a few counts. This sequence joins TRBV9 and TRBJ2-3; 12 bases are a match to TRBD2. Germline loops: CDR1 SGDLS, CDR2 YYNGEE. The ends lost 4 bases at V and 3 bases at J; junction bases unmatched: 6. CDR3 length: 16 amino acids. The CDR3 DNA sequence: TGTGCCAGCAGCCTACCCGGGACTAGCGGGACAGATACGCAGTATTTT. Translated, it gives CASSLPGTSGTDTQYF. The full variable domain, in which reference TRBV9 and TRBJ2-3 provide the parts outside the CDR3, is DSGVTQTPKHLITATGQRVTLRCSPRSGDLSVYWYQQSLDQGLQFLIQYYNGEERAKGNILERFSAQQFPDLHSELNLSSLELGDSALYFCASSLPGTSGTDTQYFGPGTRLTVL.

This clonotype was seen ten or more times. V is TRBV2 and J is TRBJ2-1; the D gene could be TRBD1 or TRBD2 (6 bases each). This CDR3 comprises 15 residues. Trimming pared 6 bases from V and 0 bases from J, leaving 12 bases between. Germline V gene sequence: CDR1 SNHLY, CDR2 FYNNEI. The CDR3 region is CASSKEGGSYNEQFF. The CDR3 region has the DNA TGTGCCAGCAGCAAAGAGGGGGGCTCCTACAATGAGCAGTTCTTC.

This chain connects TRBV7-9 to TRBJ2-3; D may correspond to TRBD1 or TRBD2 (6 bases each). This CDR3 contains 14 residues. Trimming cost V 6 bases and J 5 bases, with 15 bases left between them. The V gene's germline CDR1 is SEHNR and CDR2 FQNEAQ (reference sequence). In DNA, the CDR3 is TGTGCCAGCAGTACCCAGGGGACTGGAGATACGCAGTATTTT. This sequence encodes CASSTQGTGDTQYF.

This clonotype was counted a few times. The chain employs TRBV4-3 and TRBJ1-5; weak D call: TRBD1 (5 bases). This CDR3 region has 13 residues. From germline, CDR1 is LGHNA and CDR2 YSLEER. Trimming took off 1 base at V and 7 bases at J, with 8 bases between the two ends. Here the CDR3 DNA reads TGCGCCAGCAGCCAAGGGGGGAGCCAGCCCCAGCATTTT. Amino acids: CASSQGGSQPQHF.

The CDR3 region is CASSARASTDTQYF. As DNA, the CDR3 is TGTGCCAGCAGTGCCCGCGCAAGCACAGATACGCAGTATTTT. The chain has TRBV25-1 and TRBJ2-3, with D unclear. The germline gives CDR1 MGHDK, CDR2 SYGVNS. Trimming took 4 bases from V and 0 from J, leaving 8 bases between them. The CDR3 is made up of 14 amino acids.

The chain couples TRBV9 to TRBJ2-5, with D unclear. The CDR3 has 14 amino acids. Germline lookup yields CDR1 SGDLS and CDR2 YYNGEE. V was shortened by 1 base and J by 2 bases, with 9 bases between the two germline ends. The CDR3 spells CASSVTAAQETQYF. The DNA of the CDR3 is TGTGCCAGCAGCGTAACAGCCGCTCAAGAGACCCAGTACTTC.

This rearrangement joins TRBV7-9 to TRBJ1-1; D gene ambiguous. The ends were cut back, 1 base at V and 0 bases at J, with 9 bases in the middle. Germline V CDR1 and CDR2: SEHNR, FQNEAQ (reference sequence). The CDR3 contains 15 residues. CDR3 region: CASSLEGGVNTEAFF. The CDR3 nucleotides are TGTGCCAGCAGCTTAGAGGGCGGGGTGAACACTGAAGCTTTCTTT.